This TCR beta chain was identified during a study of blood T cell repertoires in COVID-19. As for the study in general: COVID-19 samples collected from the United States, Italy and Spain covered acute and convalescent phases. PBMCs, B-cell-depleted T cells, or T cells provided the cDNA or gDNA that made up the material.

In the original processing: Nucleated cell counts were estimated from reference gene primer amplification. TCRdb's copy holds only in-frame clones and misses some; the assay was immunoSEQ multiplex PCR. The D gene and trimming were derived from the DNA, and the V and J assignments and clone size from that table. The sample contains 65,000 to 75,000 clones, 91% of which appear only once. The CDR3 is 11 amino acids. V gave up 6 bases and J gave up 7 bases; unmatched junction bases: 6. The V gene's germline CDR1 is SQVTM and CDR2 ANQGSEA. The gene calls are TRBV29-1 and TRBJ2-7; the match to TRBD1 covers 7 bases. This sequence was found in a human donor with active COVID-19. The donor label of this sample is uncertain. Source material: peripheral blood. CDR3 nucleotide sequence: TGCAGCGTAGAGGGGGCTCGGGAGCAGTACTTC. This sequence encodes CSVEGAREQYF.